The clone carrying this T cell receptor (beta chain) has more than one count but fewer than ten. Different DNA sequences within this sample yield the same CDR3. The sample is drawn from a study of T cell responses to AZD1222 COVID-19 vaccine. The CDR3 is 15 residues long. Germline-derived CDR1 and CDR2 are SGDLS and YYNGEE. Trimming took off 0 bases at V and 1 base at J, with 8 bases between the two ends. Libraries were prepared by immunoSEQ multiplex PCR; TCRdb keeps only in-frame clonotypes and omits some of them. Among approximately 130,000 clones listed, around 88% were seen once. The sample in question was peripheral blood, obtained on day 0 of MenACWY control vaccination. The sequence derives from an adult in good health. V and J are TRBV9 and TRBJ2-1; no definite D call. The CDR3 sequence is CASSVEGGSYNEQFF. CDR3 DNA sequence: TGTGCCAGCAGCGTAGAAGGCGGATCCTACAATGAGCAGTTCTTC. The variable domain in full, completed from reference TRBV9 and TRBJ2-1, reads DSGVTQTPKHLITATGQRVTLRCSPRSGDLSVYWYQQSLDQGLQFLIQYYNGEERAKGNILERFSAQQFPDLHSELNLSSLELGDSALYFCASSVEGGSYNEQFFGPGTRLTVL.